This TCR beta chain originates from a study of T cells in Graves' hyperthyroidism and ophthalmopathy. Study-wide results and caveats: Most clonotypes that expanded in the thyroid above 0.001 also showed up in blood. The model forecast ophthalmopathy, anticipating it by a median roughly 6.3 months before onset.

This clonotype was counted many times. Antigen: not known. What was amplified from RNA transcripts were TCR beta CDR3 regions. Primed by the HTBI set, a first-round RT-PCR was run on the TCR CDR3. In TCRdb, the multiplex PCR reads were re-called with MiXCR into one record per CDR3 protein. There are around 760,000 distinct CDR3 sequences in the sample; 35% occur only once, and less than 35% lies in the top ten. The CDR3 is made up of 14 amino acids. V dropped 3 bases and J dropped 7 bases, with 9 bases sitting between them. Germline V lookup: CDR1 KGHDR, CDR2 SFDVKD. This clonotype was obtained from a middle-aged woman with Graves' hyperthyroidism. Sequences were obtained from blood. J is TRBJ1-6 and V is TRBV24-1; D remains ambiguous. The CDR3 nucleotides read TGTGCCACCAGTGATCGCAGAGACAATTCACCCCTCCACTTT. Translated, it gives CATSDRRDNSPLHF.